This T cell receptor beta chain was identified in a study of molecular identifiers for immune sequencing clone quantification. Study-wide results and limits: Identical TCR molecules sharing a barcode could underestimate highly expanded clone sizes.

This clonotype was counted a few times. Its target is not known. V was shortened by 2 bases and J by 0 bases, with 17 bases between the two germline ends. The germline V gene has CDR1 MNHEY and CDR2 SVGEGT. This CDR3 is built from 18 residues. Naive CD8 library inputs spanned about 19,000 to 1,000,000 sorted cells and 10%, 30% or 50% RNA. Naive CD8 T cells were picked out by sorting for CD8+CD4-CCR7+CD45RA+. In preparing bulk TCR libraries, previously described methods and listed TCR primers were used. TCRdb re-derived calls from the PCR reads in MiXCR, one entry per CDR3 protein. The repertoire holds 85,000 to 90,000 distinct CDR3 sequences, around 27% seen once, with about 0.8% in the top ten.

The gene calls are TRBV6-2 or TRBV6-3 and TRBJ1-5; no reliable D call. Source material: naive CD8+ T cells from blood, with Jurkat cell RNA spiked in. Subset defined: FACS-sorted CD8+CD4-CCR7+CD45RA+ naive T cells. The TCR sequence derives from a human donor in good health. Some libraries in this study had Jurkat cell RNA spiked in. The CDR3 is CASSYDPHRSYSNQPQHF. The DNA of the CDR3 is TGTGCCAGCAGTTACGACCCGCACCGAAGCTATAGCAATCAGCCCCAGCATTTT.